This T cell receptor beta chain emerged from a study of shared clonotypes between healthy human individuals. In germline, CDR1 is GTSNPN, CDR2 SVGIG (reference sequence). The CDR3 covers 14 residues. The ends lost 3 bases at V and 2 bases at J; junction bases unmatched: 2. Using immunoSEQ multiplex PCR, the repertoire was profiled, and TCRdb retains in-frame clones only, with some absent. The profile shows more than 2,000,000 clones, more than 80% of them singletons. This chain joins TRBV30 and TRBJ2-3, with 10 bases lining up with TRBD2. Source material: naive CD4+ T cells sorted from blood. Subset of the sample: CD45RA+ positively selected. This clonotype was sampled from a man between 18 and 29 years old in good health. Written as DNA, the CDR3 is TGTGCCTGGAGGAGCGGGAGGGTCACAGATACGCAGTATTTT. It encodes CAWRSGRVTDTQYF.